These 4 T cell receptor beta chains were all obtained from the same sample, sequenced in a study of OX40 agonist ivuxolimab in advanced cancers. Data came from immunoSEQ multiplex PCR; TCRdb stores just in-frame clones and leaves some out. The sample consists of some 86,000 clones, 75% to 95% of them appearing once. The starting material was CD4+ or CD8+ T cells sorted from blood, obtained in a trial of the OX40 agonist ivuxolimab. These receptors came from an adult with an advanced solid tumor such as melanoma, head and neck, liver or kidney cancer.

This clone has only a few counts. This chain links TRBV9 with TRBJ1-3; no clear D. CDR3 length equals 14 residues. V lost 3 bases and J 0 bases, leaving 7 bases between the germline ends. Germline V CDR1 and CDR2: SGDLS, YYNGEE. CDR3 loop: CASSDRNSGNTIYF. The CDR3 bases are TGTGCCAGCAGCGATCGGAACTCTGGAAACACCATATATTTT.

The chain links TRBV30 to TRBJ1-2, with D unclear. CDR3 length equals 14 residues. The germline V gene encodes CDR1 GTSNPN and CDR2 SVGIG (reference sequence). Trimming removed 4 bases from V and 4 bases from J, with 16 bases in between. The DNA of the CDR3 is TGTGCCTGGACCCTGCCGCCGGGATCCTATGGCTACACCTTC. It codes for CAWTLPPGSYGYTF.

The chain uses TRBV27 and TRBJ1-2, with 10 bases fitting TRBD1. From germline, CDR1 is MNHEY and CDR2 SMNVEV (reference sequence). This CDR3 spans 15 amino acids. The ends lost 5 bases at V and 6 bases at J; junction bases unmatched: 9. CDR3 sequence: CASSHKPGQGNGYTF. CDR3 nucleotides: TGTGCCAGCAGTCACAAACCGGGACAGGGGAATGGCTACACCTTC.

The chain recombines TRBV23-1 with TRBJ1-5; D gene unclear. TRBV23-1 is annotated as an ORF whose role is uncertain. CDR3 length: 15 residues. V was trimmed by 8 bases and J by 4 bases, leaving 18 bases between them. The CDR3 nucleotides are TGCGCCAGCGGTTACTTAGGACGGATTAATCAGCCCCAGCATTTT. It specifies CASGYLGRINQPQHF.